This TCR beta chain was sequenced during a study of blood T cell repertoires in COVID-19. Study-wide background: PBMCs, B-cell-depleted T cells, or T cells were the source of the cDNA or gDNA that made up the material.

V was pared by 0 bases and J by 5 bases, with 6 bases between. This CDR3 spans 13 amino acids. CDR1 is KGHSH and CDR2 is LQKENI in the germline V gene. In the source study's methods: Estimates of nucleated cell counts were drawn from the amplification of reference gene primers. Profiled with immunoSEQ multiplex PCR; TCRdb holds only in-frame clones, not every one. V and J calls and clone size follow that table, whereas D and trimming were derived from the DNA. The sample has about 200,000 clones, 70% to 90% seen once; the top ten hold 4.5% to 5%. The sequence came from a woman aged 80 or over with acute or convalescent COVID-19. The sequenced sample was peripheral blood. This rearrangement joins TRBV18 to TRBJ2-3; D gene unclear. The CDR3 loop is CASSPPEVDTQYF. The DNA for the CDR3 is TGTGCCAGCTCACCACCCGAGGTAGATACGCAGTATTTT.